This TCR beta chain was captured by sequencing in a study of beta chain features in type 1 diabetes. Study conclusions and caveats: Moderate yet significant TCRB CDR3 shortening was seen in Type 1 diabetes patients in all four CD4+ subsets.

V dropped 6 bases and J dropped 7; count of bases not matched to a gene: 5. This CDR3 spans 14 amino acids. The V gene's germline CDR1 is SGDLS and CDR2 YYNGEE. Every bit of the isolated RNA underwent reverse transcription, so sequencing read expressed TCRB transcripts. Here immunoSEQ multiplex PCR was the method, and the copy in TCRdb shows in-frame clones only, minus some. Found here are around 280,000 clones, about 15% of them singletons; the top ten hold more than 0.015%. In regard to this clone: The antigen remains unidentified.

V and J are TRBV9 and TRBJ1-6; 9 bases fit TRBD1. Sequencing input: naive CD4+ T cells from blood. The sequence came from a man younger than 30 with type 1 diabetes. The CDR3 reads CASTPGTGNSPLHF. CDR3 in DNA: TGTGCCAGCACCCCCGGGACAGGGAATTCACCCCTCCACTTT.